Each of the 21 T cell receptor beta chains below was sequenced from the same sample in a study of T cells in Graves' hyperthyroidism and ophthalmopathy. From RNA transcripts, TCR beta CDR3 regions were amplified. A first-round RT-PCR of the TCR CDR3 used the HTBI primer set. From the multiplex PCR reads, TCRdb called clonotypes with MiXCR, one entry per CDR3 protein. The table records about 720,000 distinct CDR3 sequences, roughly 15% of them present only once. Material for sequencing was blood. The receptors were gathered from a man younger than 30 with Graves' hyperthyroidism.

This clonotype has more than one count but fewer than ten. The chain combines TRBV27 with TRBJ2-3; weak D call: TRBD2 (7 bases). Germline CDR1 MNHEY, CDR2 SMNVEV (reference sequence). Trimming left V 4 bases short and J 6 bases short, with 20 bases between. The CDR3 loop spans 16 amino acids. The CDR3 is CASSSEGGGDLDTQYF. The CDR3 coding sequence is TGTGCCAGCAGTTCCGAGGGAGGGGGTGATTTGGATACGCAGTATTTT.

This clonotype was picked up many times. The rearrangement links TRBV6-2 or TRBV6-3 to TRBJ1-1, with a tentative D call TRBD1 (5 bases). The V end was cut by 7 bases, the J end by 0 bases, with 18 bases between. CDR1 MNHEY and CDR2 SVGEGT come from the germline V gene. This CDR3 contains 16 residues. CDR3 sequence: CASTHDGDGVNTEAFF. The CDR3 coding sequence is TGTGCCAGCACCCACGACGGGGACGGAGTGAACACTGAAGCTTTCTTT.

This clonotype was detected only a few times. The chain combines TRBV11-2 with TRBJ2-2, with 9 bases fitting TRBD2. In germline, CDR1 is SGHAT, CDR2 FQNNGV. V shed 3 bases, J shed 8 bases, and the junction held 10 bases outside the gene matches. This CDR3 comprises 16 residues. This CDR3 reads CASSFRPSGTSGELFF. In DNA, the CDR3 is TGTGCCAGCAGCTTTAGGCCTAGCGGGACGTCAGGGGAGCTGTTTTTT.

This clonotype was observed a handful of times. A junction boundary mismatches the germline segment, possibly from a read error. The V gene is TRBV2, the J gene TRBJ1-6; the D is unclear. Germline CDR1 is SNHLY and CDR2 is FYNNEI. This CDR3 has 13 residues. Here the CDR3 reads CASRLTYNSPPHF. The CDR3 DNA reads TGTGCCAGTCGACTTACCTATAATTCACCCCCCCACTTT.

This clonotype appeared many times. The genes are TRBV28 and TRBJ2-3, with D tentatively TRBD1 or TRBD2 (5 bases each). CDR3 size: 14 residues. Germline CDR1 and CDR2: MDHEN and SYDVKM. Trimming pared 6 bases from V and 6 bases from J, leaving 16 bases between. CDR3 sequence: CASRPGAGWDTQYF. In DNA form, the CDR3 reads TGTGCCAGCAGGCCCGGGGCAGGATGGGATACGCAGTATTTT.

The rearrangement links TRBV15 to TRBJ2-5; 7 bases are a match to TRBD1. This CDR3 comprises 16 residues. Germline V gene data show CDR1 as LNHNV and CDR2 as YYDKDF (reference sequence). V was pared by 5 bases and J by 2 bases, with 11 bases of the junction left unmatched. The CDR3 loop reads CATSLTLGTAQETQYF. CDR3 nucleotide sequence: TGTGCCACCAGCCTTACCTTGGGGACAGCTCAAGAGACCCAGTACTTC.

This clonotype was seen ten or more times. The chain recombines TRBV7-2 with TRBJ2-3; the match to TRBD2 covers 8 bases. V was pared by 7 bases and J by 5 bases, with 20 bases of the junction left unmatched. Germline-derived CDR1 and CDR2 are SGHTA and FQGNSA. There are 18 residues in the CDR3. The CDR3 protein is CASIPYRLAPNRGDTQYF. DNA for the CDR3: TGTGCCAGCATTCCCTACAGACTAGCGCCAAACCGAGGAGATACGCAGTATTTT.

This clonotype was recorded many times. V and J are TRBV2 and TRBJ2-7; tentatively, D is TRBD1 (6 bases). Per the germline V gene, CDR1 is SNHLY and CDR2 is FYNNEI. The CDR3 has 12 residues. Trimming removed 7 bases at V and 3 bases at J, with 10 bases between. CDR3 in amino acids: CASNREVYEQYF. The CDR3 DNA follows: TGTGCCAGCAACAGGGAAGTCTACGAGCAGTACTTC.

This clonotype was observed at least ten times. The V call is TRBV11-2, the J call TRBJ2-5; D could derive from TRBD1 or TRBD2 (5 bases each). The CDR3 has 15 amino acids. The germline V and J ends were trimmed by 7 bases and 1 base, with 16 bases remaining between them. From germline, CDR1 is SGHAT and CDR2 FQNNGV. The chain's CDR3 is CASTSLGAGQETQYF. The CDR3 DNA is TGTGCCAGCACTAGCCTAGGGGCGGGCCAAGAGACCCAGTACTTC.

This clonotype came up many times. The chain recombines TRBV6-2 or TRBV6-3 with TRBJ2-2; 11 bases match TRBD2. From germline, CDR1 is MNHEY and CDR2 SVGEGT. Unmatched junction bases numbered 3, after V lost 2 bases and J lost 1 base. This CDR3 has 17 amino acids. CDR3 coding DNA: TGTGCCAGCAGTTACCCACTAGCGGGAGTGAACACCGGGGAGCTGTTTTTT. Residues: CASSYPLAGVNTGELFF.

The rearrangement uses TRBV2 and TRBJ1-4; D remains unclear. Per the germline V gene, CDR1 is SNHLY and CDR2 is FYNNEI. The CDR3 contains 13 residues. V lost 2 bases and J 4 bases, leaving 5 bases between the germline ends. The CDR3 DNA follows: TGTGCCAGCAGTGAAAGGTTTAATGAAAAACTGTTTTTT. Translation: CASSERFNEKLFF.

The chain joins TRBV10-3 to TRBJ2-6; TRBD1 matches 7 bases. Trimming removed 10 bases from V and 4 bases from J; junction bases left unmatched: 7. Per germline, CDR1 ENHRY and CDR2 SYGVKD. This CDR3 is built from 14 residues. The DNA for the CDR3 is TGTGCCAGCCGACAGGGAACAGGGGCCAACGTCCTGACTTTC. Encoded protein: CASRQGTGANVLTF.

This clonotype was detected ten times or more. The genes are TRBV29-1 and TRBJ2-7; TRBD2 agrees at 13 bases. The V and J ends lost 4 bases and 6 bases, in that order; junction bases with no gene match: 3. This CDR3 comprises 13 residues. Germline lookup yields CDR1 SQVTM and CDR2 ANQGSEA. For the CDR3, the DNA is TGCAGCGTTGGGACTAGCGGGAGACCCGAGCAGTACTTC. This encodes CSVGTSGRPEQYF.

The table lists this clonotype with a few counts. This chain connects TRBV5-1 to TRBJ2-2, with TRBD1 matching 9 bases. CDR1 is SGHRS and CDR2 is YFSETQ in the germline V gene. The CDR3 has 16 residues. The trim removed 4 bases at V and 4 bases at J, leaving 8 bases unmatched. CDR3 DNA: TGCGCCAGCAGCCTCGGGACAGGGCTTGGCACCGGGGAGCTGTTTTTT. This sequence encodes CASSLGTGLGTGELFF.

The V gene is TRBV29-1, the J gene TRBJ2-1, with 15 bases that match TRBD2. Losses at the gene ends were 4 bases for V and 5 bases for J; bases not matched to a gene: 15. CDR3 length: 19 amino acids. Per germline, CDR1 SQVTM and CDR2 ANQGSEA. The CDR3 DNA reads TGCAGCGTTGGAACCCCCGGACTAGCGGGGGGGGCCTCGAACAATGAGCAGTTCTTC. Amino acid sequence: CSVGTPGLAGGASNNEQFF.

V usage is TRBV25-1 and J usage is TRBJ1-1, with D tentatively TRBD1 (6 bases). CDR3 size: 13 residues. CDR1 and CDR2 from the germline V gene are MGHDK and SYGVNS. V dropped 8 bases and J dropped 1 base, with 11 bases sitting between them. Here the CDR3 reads CASLGGQNTEAFF. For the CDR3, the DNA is TGTGCCAGCCTCGGGGGCCAGAACACTGAAGCTTTCTTT.

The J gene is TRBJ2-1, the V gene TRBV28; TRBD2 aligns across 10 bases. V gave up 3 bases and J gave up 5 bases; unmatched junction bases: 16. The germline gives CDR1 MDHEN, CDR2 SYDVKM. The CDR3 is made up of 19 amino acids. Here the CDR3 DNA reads TGTGCCAGCAGTTTCGCGGAGCGGACTAGCGGAGATAGAAACAATGAGCAGTTCTTC. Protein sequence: CASSFAERTSGDRNNEQFF.

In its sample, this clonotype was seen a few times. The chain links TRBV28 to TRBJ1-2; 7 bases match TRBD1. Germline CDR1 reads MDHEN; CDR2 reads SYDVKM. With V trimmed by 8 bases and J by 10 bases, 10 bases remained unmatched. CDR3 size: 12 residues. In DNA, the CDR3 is TGTGCCAGCGACTGGGGACAGAACATCTACACCTTC. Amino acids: CASDWGQNIYTF.

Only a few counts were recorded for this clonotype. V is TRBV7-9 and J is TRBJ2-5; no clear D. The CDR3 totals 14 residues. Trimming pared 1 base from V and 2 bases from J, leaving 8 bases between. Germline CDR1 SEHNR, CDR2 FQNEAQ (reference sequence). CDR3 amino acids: CASSLDYSQETQYF. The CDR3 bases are TGTGCCAGCAGCTTAGACTACAGTCAAGAGACCCAGTACTTC. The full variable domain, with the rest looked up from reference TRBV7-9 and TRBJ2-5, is DTGVSQNPRHKITKRGQNVTFRCDPISEHNRLYWYRQTLGQGPEFLTYFQNEAQLEKSRLLSDRFSAERPKGSFSTLEIQRTEQGDSAMYLCASSLDYSQETQYFGPGTRLLVL.

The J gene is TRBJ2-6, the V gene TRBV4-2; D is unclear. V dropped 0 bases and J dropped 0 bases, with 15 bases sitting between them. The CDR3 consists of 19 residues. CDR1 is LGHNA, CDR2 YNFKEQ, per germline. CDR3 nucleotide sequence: TGTGCCAGCAGCCAAGATGTACAGATCATTGTCTCTGGGGCCAACGTCCTGACTTTC. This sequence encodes CASSQDVQIIVSGANVLTF.

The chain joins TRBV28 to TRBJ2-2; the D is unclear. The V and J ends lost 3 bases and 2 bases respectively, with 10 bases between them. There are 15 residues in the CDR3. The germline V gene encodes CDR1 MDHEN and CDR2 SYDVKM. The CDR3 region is CASSFGLYNTGELFF. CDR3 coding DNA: TGTGCCAGCAGTTTCGGGCTATACAACACCGGGGAGCTGTTTTTT.